Presented here are 31 T cell receptor beta chains from one specimen sequenced in a study of cytomegalovirus exposure and HLA in healthy donors. The PCR employed 60 Vbeta primers together with 13 Jbeta primers. Sequencing was performed with immunoSEQ multiplex PCR; in TCRdb, only in-frame clones are kept and a portion is missing. Among over 150,000 clones listed, around 74% were seen once. Sequenced material: PBMCs. The receptors stem from a man aged 18 to 29 in good health and CMV-seronegative.

The V gene is TRBV18, the J gene TRBJ1-6, with 7 bases lining up with TRBD1. This CDR3 contains 13 residues. Trimming removed 5 bases from V and 7 bases from J; junction bases left unmatched: 2. CDR1 and CDR2 (germline): KGHSH, LQKENI. CDR3 DNA: TGTGCCAGCTCATGGGACAGCAATTCACCCCTCCACTTT. Amino acid sequence: CASSWDSNSPLHF. Complete variable domain (other parts from reference TRBV18 and TRBJ1-6): NAGVMQNPRHLVRRRGQEARLRCSPMKGHSHVYWYRQLPEEGLKFMVYLQKENIIDESGMPKERFSAEFPKEGPSILRIQQVVRGDSAAYFCASSWDSNSPLHFGNGTRLTVT.

This clone was detected once. The chain has TRBV5-5 and TRBJ1-5; the D is unclear. Trimming removed 0 bases at V and 4 bases at J, with 5 bases between. Looked up from germline, CDR1 is SGHKS and CDR2 is YYEKEE (reference sequence). The CDR3 is 13 residues long. The CDR3 sequence: CASSLASNQPQHF. The CDR3 region has the DNA TGTGCCAGCAGCTTGGCCTCGAATCAGCCCCAGCATTTT.

In DNA form, the CDR3 reads TGTGCCAGCAGCAGCCGGACAGGGGGTAACTATGGCTACACCTTC. Translation: CASSSRTGGNYGYTF. This chain connects TRBV5-4 to TRBJ1-2, with TRBD1 matching 10 bases. Germline V gene data show CDR1 as SGHNT and CDR2 as YYREEE (reference sequence). The J segment lost 1 base and the V segment lost 4 bases, leaving 4 bases of the junction unmatched. The CDR3 spans 15 residues.

V is TRBV11-2 and J is TRBJ2-3, with 9 bases matching TRBD1. V was clipped by 5 bases and J by 3 bases; unmatched bases: 9. The CDR3 length is 16 residues. Germline V gene sequence: CDR1 SGHAT, CDR2 FQNNGV. The CDR3 DNA follows: TGTGCCAGCAGCCTATACAGGGGGCGCGAGACAGATACGCAGTATTTT. Protein sequence: CASSLYRGRETDTQYF.

The rearrangement joins TRBV6-5 to TRBJ1-6; TRBD1 might be the D (6 bases). Germline values: CDR1 MNHEY, CDR2 SVGAGI. The CDR3 spans 14 residues. V lost 7 bases and J 8 bases, leaving 15 bases between the germline ends. The CDR3 DNA reads as TGTGCCAGCACCTTAGGGGGAACTCATTCACCCCTCCACTTT. Encoded protein: CASTLGGTHSPLHF.

V and J are TRBV6-6 and TRBJ1-5; TRBD1 agrees at 8 bases. The V gene's germline CDR1 is MNHNY and CDR2 SVGAGI (reference sequence). The CDR3 is made up of 14 amino acids. Trimming cost V 7 bases and J 7 bases; bases outside gene matches: 9. CDR3 region: CASTDRALQQPQHF. The CDR3 DNA follows: TGTGCCAGCACGGACAGGGCCCTTCAACAGCCCCAGCATTTT.

The chain joins TRBV11-2 to TRBJ1-1, with D uncertain. This CDR3 is 17 amino acids long. The germline V gene encodes CDR1 SGHAT and CDR2 FQNNGV. V lost 7 bases to trimming and J lost 0 bases, with 21 bases between them. In DNA form, the CDR3 reads TGTGCCAGCACCTGGGCAGACGCGAAAAAAGTGAACACTGAAGCTTTCTTT. Residues: CASTWADAKKVNTEAFF.

This rearrangement joins TRBV5-1 to TRBJ2-5, with TRBD1 matching 7 bases. Trimming at V came to 5 bases and at J to 6 bases, leaving 10 bases not matched to a gene. Germline CDR1 SGHRS, CDR2 YFSETQ. The CDR3 sequence is 14 residues long. The CDR3 here is CASREQGTSQTQYF. CDR3 DNA sequence: TGCGCCAGCAGGGAACAGGGGACATCACAGACCCAGTACTTC.

The chain joins TRBV28 to TRBJ2-7; D is unresolved. V was clipped by 8 bases and J by 7 bases, with 9 bases between them. Germline V gives CDR1 MDHEN, CDR2 SYDVKM. The CDR3 consists of 10 residues. CDR3 in amino acids: CASGRAEQYV. The CDR3, as DNA: TGTGCCAGCGGGCGCGCTGAGCAGTACGTC.

This chain links TRBV18 with TRBJ2-7, with a tentative D call TRBD2 (5 bases). Germline V gene data show CDR1 as KGHSH and CDR2 as LQKENI. This CDR3 spans 13 amino acids. V dropped 4 bases and J dropped 5 bases, with 12 bases sitting between them. The CDR3 is CASSRAGGHEQYF. The CDR3 nucleotides are TGTGCCAGCTCACGGGCTGGCGGGCACGAGCAGTACTTC.

This chain links TRBV7-2 with TRBJ1-2, with TRBD1 as a possible D gene (5 bases). Between the trimmed V and J ends, which lost 5 bases and 5 bases, there was a span of 21 bases. This CDR3 has 16 residues. The germline gives CDR1 SGHTA, CDR2 FQGNSA. The CDR3 region is CASSLRWGGVEYGYTF. The CDR3 DNA reads as TGTGCCAGCAGCCTTAGATGGGGAGGGGTAGAATATGGCTACACCTTC.

This chain connects TRBV7-8 to TRBJ2-6; the match to TRBD1 covers 8 bases. The CDR3 covers 18 residues. V dropped 4 bases and J dropped 4; count of bases not matched to a gene: 12. Germline loops: CDR1 SGHVS, CDR2 FQNEAQ. CDR3 coding DNA: TGTGCCAGCAGCTCTTGGACAGGGCGCCTGGGGGGGGCCAACGTCCTGACTTTC. Protein: CASSSWTGRLGGANVLTF.

CDR3 protein: CASSLKQGAYEQYV. The CDR3 DNA sequence: TGTGCCAGCTCACTTAAACAGGGGGCTTACGAGCAGTACGTC. This rearrangement joins TRBV18 to TRBJ2-7, with 9 positions matching TRBD1. Germline CDR1 is KGHSH and CDR2 is LQKENI. This CDR3 is built from 14 residues. J gave up 4 bases and V 4 bases, and 5 bases lay outside the gene matches.

This clone was observed once. The chain employs TRBV14 and TRBJ1-1, with D tentatively TRBD1 (6 bases). The CDR3 is 15 amino acids. CDR1 SGHDN and CDR2 FVKESK come from the germline V gene. The germline V and J ends were trimmed by 4 bases and 0 bases, with 12 bases remaining between them. This CDR3 is CASSPMGAVNTEAFF. The DNA for the CDR3 is TGTGCCAGCAGCCCAATGGGGGCTGTGAACACTGAAGCTTTCTTT.

J is TRBJ2-1 and V is TRBV5-1; D gene ambiguous. CDR3 length: 15 amino acids. The germline V and J ends were trimmed by 0 bases and 8 bases, with 15 bases remaining between them. Germline V gene sequence: CDR1 SGHRS, CDR2 YFSETQ. As DNA, the CDR3 is TGCGCCAGCAGCTTGGCAGGCGACGGCTTGGATGAGCAGTTCTTC. Protein product: CASSLAGDGLDEQFF.

The chain combines TRBV7-9 with TRBJ1-1, with D perhaps TRBD1 (5 bases). Per germline, CDR1 SEHNR and CDR2 FQNEAQ (reference sequence). Trimming shortened V by 5 bases and J by 2 bases, and 9 bases separated the two germline ends. This CDR3 contains 13 residues. The CDR3 loop is CASSPQGNTEAFF. The CDR3 DNA is TGTGCCAGCAGCCCCCAGGGTAACACTGAAGCTTTCTTT.

On this clone: The same CDR3 can be traced to other DNA sequences in this sample. The rearrangement joins TRBV7-3 to TRBJ2-1; the match to TRBD2 covers 13 bases. Looked up from germline, CDR1 is SGHTA and CDR2 is FQGTGA. The V segment lost 0 bases and the J segment 5 bases; nucleotides outside the gene matches: 4. There are 17 residues in the CDR3. The CDR3 protein is CASSLTGGLAGNNEQFF. In nucleotides, the CDR3 is TGTGCCAGCAGCTTAACGGGGGGACTAGCGGGAAACAATGAGCAGTTCTTC.

J is TRBJ2-2 and V is TRBV2; TRBD1 agrees at 9 bases. J gave up 0 bases and V 4 bases, and 0 bases lay outside the gene matches. There are 15 residues in the CDR3. Germline-derived CDR1 and CDR2 are SNHLY and FYNNEI. The CDR3 spells CASSGQGANTGELFF. The CDR3 region has the DNA TGTGCCAGCAGTGGACAGGGGGCGAACACCGGGGAGCTGTTTTTT.

This clone was picked up a small number of times. The rearrangement links TRBV6-5 to TRBJ1-2; possibly TRBD1 for D (6 bases). CDR1 MNHEY and CDR2 SVGAGI come from the germline V gene. Between the trimmed V and J ends, which lost 0 bases and 3 bases, there was a span of 11 bases. The CDR3 runs to 15 residues. CDR3: CASSYSTGRHYGYTF. CDR3 sequence (DNA): TGTGCCAGCAGTTACTCAACAGGGCGGCACTATGGCTACACCTTC.

The CDR3 DNA reads TGTGCCAGCAGCTTAGGGGGACAGGGGGTCGAAGATACGCAGTATTTT. Protein: CASSLGGQGVEDTQYF. This chain uses TRBV13 with TRBJ2-3; 11 bases align to TRBD1. V trimming: 0 bases; J trimming: 5 bases; junction bases outside the gene matches: 4. The CDR3 contains 16 residues. Germline values: CDR1 PRHDT, CDR2 FYEKMQ (reference sequence).

V usage is TRBV19 and J usage is TRBJ2-3; D perhaps matches TRBD2 (7 bases). There are 15 residues in the CDR3. The V end was cut by 10 bases, the J end by 3 bases, with 20 bases between. Per germline, CDR1 LNHDA and CDR2 SQIVND (reference sequence). The CDR3 coding sequence is TGTGCCACCTCCGGGGCGGGGGCTAGGACAGATACGCAGTATTTT. Translated, it gives CATSGAGARTDTQYF.

The chain uses TRBV6-5 and TRBJ1-6; 9 bases align to TRBD1. Per the germline V gene, CDR1 is MNHEY and CDR2 is SVGAGI. Losses at the gene ends were 6 bases for V and 7 bases for J; bases not matched to a gene: 4. The CDR3 sequence is 14 residues long. The CDR3 sequence: CASRGTGQNSPLHF. CDR3 nucleotides: TGTGCCAGCAGAGGGACAGGGCAGAATTCACCCCTCCACTTT.

This clone turned up a few times. This rearrangement joins TRBV28 to TRBJ2-4; 7 nucleotides match TRBD1. This CDR3 is built from 15 residues. Germline V gene data show CDR1 as MDHEN and CDR2 as SYDVKM. V lost 6 bases, J lost 6 bases, and 11 bases stayed unmatched. CDR3 sequence: CASRPTDRARNIQYF. The CDR3 region has the DNA TGTGCCAGCAGACCAACCGACAGGGCGCGAAACATTCAGTACTTC. Using reference TRBV28 and TRBJ2-4 for the parts outside the CDR3, the full variable domain is DVKVTQSSRYLVKRTGEKVFLECVQDMDHENMFWYRQDPGLGLRLIYFSYDVKMKEKGDIPEGYSVSREKKERFSLILESASTNQTSMYLCASRPTDRARNIQYFGAGTRLSVL.

The CDR3 region is CASSPRPTGDEQFF. CDR3 bases: TGTGCCAGCAGCCCTAGACCGACAGGGGATGAGCAGTTCTTC. The chain is built from TRBV7-9 and TRBJ2-1; 8 positions agree with TRBD1. V dropped 5 bases and J dropped 8; count of bases not matched to a gene: 8. Germline V CDR1 and CDR2: SEHNR, FQNEAQ (reference sequence). The CDR3 runs to 14 residues.

This CDR3 is CASSGAGGRNNEQFF. DNA of the CDR3: TGTGCCAGCAGCGGAGCGGGGGGCCGTAACAATGAGCAGTTCTTC. This rearrangement joins TRBV7-9 to TRBJ2-1, with TRBD2 matching 9 bases. The CDR3 runs to 15 residues. Germline V CDR1 and CDR2: SEHNR, FQNEAQ (reference sequence). The J segment lost 5 bases and the V segment lost 5 bases, leaving 7 bases of the junction unmatched.

CDR3 amino acids: CASSPQGVGNSPLHF. The CDR3 nucleotides are TGTGCCAGCTCACCGCAGGGGGTGGGTAATTCACCCCTCCACTTT. This rearrangement joins TRBV18 to TRBJ1-6, with 7 bases lining up with TRBD1. V gave up 3 bases and J gave up 6 bases; unmatched junction bases: 5. Germline V gene data show CDR1 as KGHSH and CDR2 as LQKENI. This CDR3 is 15 amino acids long.

This rearrangement joins TRBV6-1 to TRBJ1-5, with D perhaps TRBD1 (6 bases). V lost 8 bases and J 3 bases, leaving 17 bases between the germline ends. The germline V gene encodes CDR1 MNHNS and CDR2 SASEGT. The length of the CDR3 is 15 residues. The CDR3 sequence is CASVGQTGFNQPQHF. The CDR3 DNA follows: TGTGCCAGCGTGGGGCAGACAGGCTTCAATCAGCCCCAGCATTTT.

The chain joins TRBV19 to TRBJ1-5; no firm D call. The CDR3 is made up of 13 amino acids. Trimming cost V 1 base and J 6 bases, with 7 bases left between them. The germline gives CDR1 LNHDA, CDR2 SQIVND (reference sequence). The CDR3 DNA reads TGTGCCAGTAGTATAGCCCCATTTCAGCCCCAGCATTTT. This translates into CASSIAPFQPQHF.

This clone was detected a few times. The chain carries TRBV6-1 and TRBJ2-1; D is possibly TRBD1 or TRBD2 (5 bases each). Germline V CDR1 and CDR2: MNHNS, SASEGT. This CDR3 spans 14 amino acids. Trimming cost V 5 bases and J 6 bases, with 14 bases left between them. In nucleotides, the CDR3 is TGTGCCAGCAGTAAAGGGGAGTGGGGCAATGAGCAGTTCTTC. It is translated as CASSKGEWGNEQFF.

This clone was detected once. V is TRBV4-1 and J is TRBJ1-1, with a possible D match to TRBD1 (6 bases). The CDR3 loop spans 14 amino acids. The V end lost 4 bases, the J end lost 1 base, and 10 bases lay between the germline ends. CDR1 and CDR2 (germline): MGHRA, YSYEKL. The CDR3 sequence: CASSPHRENTEAFF. The DNA of the CDR3 is TGCGCCAGCAGCCCTCACAGGGAGAACACTGAAGCTTTCTTT.

Only a few counts were recorded for this clone. The rearrangement links TRBV6-6 to TRBJ2-5; weak D call: TRBD1 (6 bases). The V end was cut by 6 bases, the J end by 0 bases, with 8 bases between. This CDR3 is built from 13 residues. CDR1 and CDR2 (germline): MNHNY, SVGAGI (reference sequence). The CDR3 here is CASRQGYQETQYF. The CDR3 nucleotides are TGTGCCAGCAGACAGGGCTACCAAGAGACCCAGTACTTC.